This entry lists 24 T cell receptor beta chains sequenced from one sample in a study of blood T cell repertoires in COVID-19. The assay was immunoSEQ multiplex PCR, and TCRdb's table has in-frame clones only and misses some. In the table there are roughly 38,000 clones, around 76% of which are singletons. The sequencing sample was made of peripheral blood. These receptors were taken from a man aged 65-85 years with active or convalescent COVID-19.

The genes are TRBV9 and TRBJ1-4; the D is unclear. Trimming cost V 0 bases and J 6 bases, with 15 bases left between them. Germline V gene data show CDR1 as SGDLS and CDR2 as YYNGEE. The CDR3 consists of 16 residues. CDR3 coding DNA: TGTGCCAGCAGCGTAGGACTCACTCGTGGGTATGAAAAACTGTTTTTT. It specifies CASSVGLTRGYEKLFF.

The CDR3 reads CASLPWSGETQYF. In nucleotides, the CDR3 is TGTGCCAGCCTGCCTTGGTCGGGGGAGACCCAGTACTTC. The chain uses TRBV5-6 and TRBJ2-5, with D perhaps TRBD2 (5 bases). CDR3 size: 13 residues. Germline V CDR1 and CDR2: SGHDT, YYEEEE. V lost 7 bases and J 5 bases, leaving 15 bases between the germline ends.

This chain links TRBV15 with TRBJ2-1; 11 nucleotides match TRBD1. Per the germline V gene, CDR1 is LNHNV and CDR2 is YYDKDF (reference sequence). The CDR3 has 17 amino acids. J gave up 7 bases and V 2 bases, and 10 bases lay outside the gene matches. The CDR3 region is CATSRHRTGTGGNEQFF. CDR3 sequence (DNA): TGTGCCACCAGCAGACACAGAACCGGGACAGGGGGGAATGAGCAGTTCTTC.

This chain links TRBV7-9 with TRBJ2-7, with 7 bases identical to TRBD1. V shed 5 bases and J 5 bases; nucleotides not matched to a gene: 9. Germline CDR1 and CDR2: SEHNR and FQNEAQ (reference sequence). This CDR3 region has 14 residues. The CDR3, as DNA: TGTGCCAGCAGCCTAGACAGGGCCCTCAACGAGCAGTACTTC. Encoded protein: CASSLDRALNEQYF.

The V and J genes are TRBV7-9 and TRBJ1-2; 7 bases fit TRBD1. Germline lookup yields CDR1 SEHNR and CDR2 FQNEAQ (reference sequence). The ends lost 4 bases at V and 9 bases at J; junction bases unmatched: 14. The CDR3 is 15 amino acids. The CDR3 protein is CASSSPDRRGISYTF. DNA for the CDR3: TGTGCCAGCAGCTCCCCGGACAGGCGGGGCATCAGCTACACCTTC.

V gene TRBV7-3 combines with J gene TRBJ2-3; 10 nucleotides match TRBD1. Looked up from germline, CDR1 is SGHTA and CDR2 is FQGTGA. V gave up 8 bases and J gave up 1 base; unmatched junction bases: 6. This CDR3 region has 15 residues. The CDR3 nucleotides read TGTGCCAGCGAAGCCGGGACAGGGGGCACAGATACGCAGTATTTT. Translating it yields CASEAGTGGTDTQYF. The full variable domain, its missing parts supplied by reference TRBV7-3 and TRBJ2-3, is GAGVSQTPSNKVTEKGKYVELRCDPISGHTALYWYRQSLGQGPEFLIYFQGTGAADDSGLPNDRFFAVRPEGSVSTLKIQRTERGDSAVYLCASEAGTGGTDTQYFGPGTRLTVL.

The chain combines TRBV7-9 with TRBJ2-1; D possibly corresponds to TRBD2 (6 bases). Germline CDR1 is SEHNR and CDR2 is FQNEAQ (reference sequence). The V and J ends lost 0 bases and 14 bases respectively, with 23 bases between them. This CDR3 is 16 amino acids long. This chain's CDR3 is CASSLARVGRDSHEFF. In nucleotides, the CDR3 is TGTGCCAGCAGCTTAGCGCGGGTGGGCAGGGACTCTCACGAGTTCTTC.

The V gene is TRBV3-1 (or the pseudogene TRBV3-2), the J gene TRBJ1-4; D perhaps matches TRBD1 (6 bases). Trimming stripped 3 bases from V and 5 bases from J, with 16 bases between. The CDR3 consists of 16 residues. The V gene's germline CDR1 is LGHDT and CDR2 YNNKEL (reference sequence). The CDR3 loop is CASSHDWGGGNEKLFF. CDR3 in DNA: TGTGCCAGCAGCCACGATTGGGGAGGGGGGAATGAAAAACTGTTTTTT.

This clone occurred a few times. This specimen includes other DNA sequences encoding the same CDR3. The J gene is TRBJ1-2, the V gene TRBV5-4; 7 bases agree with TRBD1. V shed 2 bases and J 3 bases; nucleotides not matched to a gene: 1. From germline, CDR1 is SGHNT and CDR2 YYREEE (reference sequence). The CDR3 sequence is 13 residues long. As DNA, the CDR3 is TGTGCCAGCAGCTTAGACAGGGACTATGGCTACACCTTC. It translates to CASSLDRDYGYTF.

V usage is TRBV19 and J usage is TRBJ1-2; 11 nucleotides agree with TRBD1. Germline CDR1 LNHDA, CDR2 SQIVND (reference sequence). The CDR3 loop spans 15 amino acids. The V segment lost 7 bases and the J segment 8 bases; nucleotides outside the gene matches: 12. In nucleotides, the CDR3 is TGTGCCAGTATTACTACTCGGGACAGGGGGAGCGGCTACACCTTC. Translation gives CASITTRDRGSGYTF. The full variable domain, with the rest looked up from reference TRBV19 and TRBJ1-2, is DGGITQSPKYLFRKEGQNVTLSCEQNLNHDAMYWYRQDPGQGLRLIYYSQIVNDFQKGDIAEGYSVSREKKESFPLTVTSAQKNPTAFYLCASITTRDRGSGYTFGSGTRLTVV.

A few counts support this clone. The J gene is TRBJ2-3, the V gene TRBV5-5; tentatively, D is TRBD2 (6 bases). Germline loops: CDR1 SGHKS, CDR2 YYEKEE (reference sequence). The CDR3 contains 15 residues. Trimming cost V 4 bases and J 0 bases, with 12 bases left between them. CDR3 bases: TGTGCCAGCAGCATGGGGGACTTTAGCACAGATACGCAGTATTTT. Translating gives CASSMGDFSTDTQYF.

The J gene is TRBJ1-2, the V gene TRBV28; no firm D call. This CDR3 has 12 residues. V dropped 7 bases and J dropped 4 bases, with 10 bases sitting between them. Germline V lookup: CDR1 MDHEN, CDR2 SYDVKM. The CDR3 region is CASISGIYGYTF. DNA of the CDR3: TGTGCCAGCATTAGTGGTATCTATGGCTACACCTTC.

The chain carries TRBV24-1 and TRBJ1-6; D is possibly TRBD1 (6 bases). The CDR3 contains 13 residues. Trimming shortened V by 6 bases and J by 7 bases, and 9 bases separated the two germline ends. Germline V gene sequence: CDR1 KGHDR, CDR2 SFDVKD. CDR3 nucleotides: TGTGCCACCAGTCGACAGGCGAATTCACCCCTCCACTTT. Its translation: CATSRQANSPLHF.

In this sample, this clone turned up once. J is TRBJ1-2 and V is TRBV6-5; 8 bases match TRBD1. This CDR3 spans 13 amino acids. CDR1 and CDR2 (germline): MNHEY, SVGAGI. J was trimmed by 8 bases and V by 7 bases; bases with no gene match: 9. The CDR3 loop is CASKLQGDDGYTF. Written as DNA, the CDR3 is TGTGCCAGCAAATTACAGGGGGACGACGGCTACACCTTC.

The CDR3, as DNA: TGTGCCAGCAGCTCGGGGAACTATGGCTACACCTTC. This encodes CASSSGNYGYTF. V is TRBV7-9 and J is TRBJ1-2; D gene unclear. This CDR3 contains 12 residues. Germline CDR1 reads SEHNR; CDR2 reads FQNEAQ (reference sequence). The V gene lost 4 bases and the J gene lost 2 bases, with 5 bases spanning the gap.

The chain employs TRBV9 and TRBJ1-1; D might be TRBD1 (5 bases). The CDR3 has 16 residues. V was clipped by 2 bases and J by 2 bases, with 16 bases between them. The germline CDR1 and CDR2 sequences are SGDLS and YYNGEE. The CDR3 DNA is TGTGCCAGCAGCGTTCGGGCGGACAACCTAAACACTGAAGCTTTCTTT. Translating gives CASSVRADNLNTEAFF.

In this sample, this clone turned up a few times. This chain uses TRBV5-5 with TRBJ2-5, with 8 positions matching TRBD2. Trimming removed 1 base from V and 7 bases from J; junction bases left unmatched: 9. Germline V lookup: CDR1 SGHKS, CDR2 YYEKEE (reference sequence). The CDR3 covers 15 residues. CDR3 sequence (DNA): TGTGCCAGCAGCTTGACTACTAGCGGTGCGAGGACCCAGTACTTC. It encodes CASSLTTSGARTQYF. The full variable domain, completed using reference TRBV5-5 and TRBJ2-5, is DAGVTQSPTHLIKTRGQQVTLRCSPISGHKSVSWYQQVLGQGPQFIFQYYEKEERGRGNFPDRFSARQFPNYSSELNVNALLLGDSALYLCASSLTTSGARTQYFGPGTRLLVL.

As DNA, the CDR3 is TGTGCCACCAGCAGACTTCCGGGACAGGGGACGAAAAAACTGTTTTTT. Its protein product is CATSRLPGQGTKKLFF. The chain couples TRBV15 to TRBJ1-4; 10 nucleotides match TRBD1. V was pared by 2 bases and J by 9 bases, with 9 bases of the junction left unmatched. The CDR3 loop spans 16 amino acids. Germline V CDR1 and CDR2: LNHNV, YYDKDF (reference sequence).

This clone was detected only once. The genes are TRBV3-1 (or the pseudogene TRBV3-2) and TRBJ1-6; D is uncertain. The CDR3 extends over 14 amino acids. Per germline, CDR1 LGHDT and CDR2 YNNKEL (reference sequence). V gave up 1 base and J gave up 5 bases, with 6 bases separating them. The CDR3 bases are TGTGCCAGCAGCCAAGCAAAAAATAATTCACCCCTCCACTTT. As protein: CASSQAKNNSPLHF.

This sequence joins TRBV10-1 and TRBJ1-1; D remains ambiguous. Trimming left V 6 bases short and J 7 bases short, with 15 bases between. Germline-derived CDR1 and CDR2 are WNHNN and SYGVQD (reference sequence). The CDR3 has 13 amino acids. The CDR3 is CASSPGLESEAFF. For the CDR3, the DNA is TGCGCCAGCAGCCCCGGTCTTGAAAGTGAAGCTTTCTTT.

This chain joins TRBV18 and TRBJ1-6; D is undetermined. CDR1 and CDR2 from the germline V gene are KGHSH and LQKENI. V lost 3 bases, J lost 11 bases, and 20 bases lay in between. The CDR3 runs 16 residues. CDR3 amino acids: CASSPGGGKGTAPLHF. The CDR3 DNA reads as TGTGCCAGCTCACCCGGCGGAGGGAAGGGAACGGCACCCCTCCACTTT.

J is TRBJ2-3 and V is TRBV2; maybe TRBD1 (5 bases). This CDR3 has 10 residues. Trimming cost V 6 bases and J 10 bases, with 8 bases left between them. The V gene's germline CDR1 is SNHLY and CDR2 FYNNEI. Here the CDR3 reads CASRLGAQYF. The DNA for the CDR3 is TGTGCCAGCAGGCTAGGGGCGCAGTATTTT.

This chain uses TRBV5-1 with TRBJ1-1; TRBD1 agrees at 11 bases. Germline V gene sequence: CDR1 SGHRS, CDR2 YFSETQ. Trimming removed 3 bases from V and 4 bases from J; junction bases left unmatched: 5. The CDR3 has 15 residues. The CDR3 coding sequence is TGCGCCAGCAGCTCTACAGGGACAGGGGGCACTGAAGCTTTCTTT. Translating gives CASSSTGTGGTEAFF.

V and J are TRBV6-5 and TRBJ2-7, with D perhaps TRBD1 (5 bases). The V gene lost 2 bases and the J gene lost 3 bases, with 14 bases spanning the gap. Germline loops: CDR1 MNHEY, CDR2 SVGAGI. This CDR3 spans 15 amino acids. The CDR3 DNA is TGTGCCAGCAGTTACGGAGATGACCAGGGCTACGAGCAGTACTTC. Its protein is CASSYGDDQGYEQYF.